These T cell receptor beta chains were read from a single sample in a study of blood T cell repertoires in COVID-19. Some clones are missing from TCRdb's copy, which holds only in-frame ones; the method was immunoSEQ multiplex PCR. The table records roughly 64,000 clones, over 60% of them present only once. The sequencing sample was made of peripheral blood. The receptors shown here come from a human donor in a cohort sampled during active COVID-19. CDR3s include the opening cysteine and the closing phenylalanine or tryptophan. D genes are given only for firm matches. Size is stated for part of the rows, as once, few or many counts, or as a class when the clone is expanded.

TRBJ1-4 - TRBV10-2 TRBD1 TGCGCCAGCAAGGGGACAGGGGGCGAGGAAAAACTGTTTTTT CASKGTGGEEKLFF
TRBJ2-3 - TRBV6-4 - TGTGCCAGCAGTGTGACAGCTAGCACAGATACGCAGTATTTT CASSVTASTDTQYF
TRBJ2-7 medium-sized TRBV29-1 - TGCAGCGTTGGTTTGCACAGCTCCTACGAGCAGTACTTC CSVGLHSSYEQYF
TRBJ2-5 - TRBV28 TRBD2 TGTGCCAGCAGTCCAGCCCTAGCGGGGGGGCAAGAGACCCAGTACTTC CASSPALAGGQETQYF
TRBJ2-2 - TRBV13 TRBD1 TGTGCCACCGCCCTCGGGACAGGACGGACCGGGGAGCTGTTTTTT CATALGTGRTGELFF
TRBJ2-1 - TRBV20-1 - TGCAGTGCTAGTCTCCACCACGATAGTGACAATGAGCAGTTCTTC CSASLHHDSDNEQFF
TRBJ1-5 - TRBV7-3 TRBD1 TGTGCCAGCATTCGGACAGGGGGGAACAAAGGTCAGCCCCAGCATTTT CASIRTGGNKGQPQHF
TRBJ1-4 - TRBV3-1/TRBV3-2 - TGTGCCAGCAGCCCCCTTTCCGGGGACAATAATGAAAAACTGTTTTTT CASSPLSGDNNEKLFF
TRBJ2-1 - TRBV28 TRBD1 TGTGCCAGCAGACACAGACAGGGGGGCCACTCCTACAATGAGCAGTTCTTC CASRHRQGGHSYNEQFF
TRBJ2-2 - TRBV7-7 - TGTGCTAGTACGCCAGGGAATCATTACACCGGGGAGCTGTTTTTT CASTPGNHYTGELFF
TRBJ2-3 - TRBV5-4 TRBD2 TGTGCCAGCAGCCCAATTGGTAGCGGGGGGGCAGATACGCAGTATTTT CASSPIGSGGADTQYF
TRBJ2-2 - TRBV2 TRBD1 TGTGCCAGCAGTGGCCCCGGGACAGGGGAGATCACCGGGGAGCTGTTTTTT CASSGPGTGEITGELFF
TRBJ2-2 few TRBV7-8 - TGTGCCAGCAGCTTAATTTTGTCGGACACCGGGGAGCTGTTTTTT CASSLILSDTGELFF
TRBJ2-7 - TRBV21-1 - TGTGCCAGCAGCAACCAGGGACAGTTGCCATCCTACGAGCAGTACTTC CASSNQGQLPSYEQYF
TRBJ1-2 - TRBV5-6 TRBD1 TGTGCCAGCAGCAGCTACAGGGGTGGATATTTGGACTATGGCTACACCTTC CASSSYRGGYLDYGYTF
TRBJ2-5 - TRBV6-5 - TGTGCCAGCAGCCGGGACACTGGGGAGACCCAGTACTTC CASSRDTGETQYF
TRBJ1-1 - TRBV5-4 - TGTGCCAGCAGCTTGGCCCCAGGCCTCGCTGAAGCTTTCTTT CASSLAPGLAEAFF
TRBJ1-2 - TRBV5-5 - TGTGCCAGCAGCTTGGAGTCAGGGGCATACACCTTC CASSLESGAYTF
TRBJ2-2 - TRBV3-1/TRBV3-2 - TGTGCCAGCAGCCCACACGGGTCCGGGGAGCTGTTTTTT CASSPHGSGELFF
TRBJ1-5 - TRBV19 - TGTGCCAGTAGTATAGGGGACTCACAAGGGCAGCCCCAGCATTTT CASSIGDSQGQPQHF
TRBJ2-5 - TRBV15 - TGTGCCACCAGCAGAGTTCAGGGTACGGAGACCCAGTACTTC CATSRVQGTETQYF
TRBJ1-1 few TRBV2 TRBD1 TGTGCCAGCAGGGCTAGACAGGGTCGGACTGAAGCTTTCTTT CASRARQGRTEAFF
TRBJ1-6 - TRBV9 TRBD1 TGTGCCAGCAGCTCAAGGGACAGTGACTATTCACCCCTCCACTTT CASSSRDSDYSPLHF
TRBJ2-1 once TRBV19 TRBD1 TGTGCCAGTAGTATTATTTTAGGACAGGGGGGCTACAATGAGCAGTTCTTC CASSIILGQGGYNEQFF
TRBJ2-7 - TRBV6-5 - TGTGCCAGCAGTTACTCCCCCGGTCGGGACGAGCAGTACTTC CASSYSPGRDEQYF
TRBJ2-5 - TRBV27 TRBD1 TGTGCCAGCAGTTTATGGGGACAGGAAAGAGAGACCCAGTACTTC CASSLWGQERETQYF
TRBJ2-1 - TRBV2 TRBD2 TGTGCCAGCAGTGAAGTGAGGCTAGCGGTATACAATGAGCAGTTCTTC CASSEVRLAVYNEQFF
TRBJ1-5 - TRBV30 TRBD1 TGTGCCTGGAGTATAAACAGGGGCCGGAGCAATCAGCCCCAGCATTTT CAWSINRGRSNQPQHF
TRBJ1-1 - TRBV5-1 TRBD1 TGCGCCAGCAGCGCGGGGACAGAGACGAACACTGAAGCTTTCTTT CASSAGTETNTEAFF
TRBJ2-2 - TRBV5-1 - TGCGCCAGCAGCTTGGAACTGGCGAACACCGGGGAGCTGTTTTTT CASSLELANTGELFF
TRBJ2-5 - TRBV5-1 TRBD2 TGCGCCAGCAGCTTGGGTCTAGCGGGGTCCCAAGAGACCCAGTACTTC CASSLGLAGSQETQYF
TRBJ1-5 - TRBV19 - TGTGCCAGTAGTAAAACCAATGAGGGCAATCAGCCCCAGCATTTT CASSKTNEGNQPQHF
TRBJ2-7 - TRBV3-1/TRBV3-2 - TGTGCCAGCAGCCTCACGCCGACTTCCTACGAGCAGTACTTC CASSLTPTSYEQYF
TRBJ1-5 - TRBV2 - TGTGCCAGCAGTGAAGCTTATAGCAATCAGCCCCAGCATTTT CASSEAYSNQPQHF
TRBJ1-5 - TRBV3-1/TRBV3-2 TRBD1 TGTGCCAGCAGCGGGACAGAGAATCAGCCCCAGCATTTT CASSGTENQPQHF
TRBJ1-4 - TRBV7-2 - TGTGCCAGCAGTCGGCAGACACCCGGAACTAATGAAAAACTGTTTTTT CASSRQTPGTNEKLFF
TRBJ1-1 - TRBV10-3 - TGTGCCATCAGTGAGTCGGGGCAGGGGAACACTGAAGCTTTCTTT CAISESGQGNTEAFF
TRBJ2-3 - TRBV28 - TGTGCCAGCAGTTCCGGGGGGCCTGGAGATACGCAGTATTTT CASSSGGPGDTQYF
TRBJ2-5 - TRBV19 - TGTGCCAGTAGTTGGAGCTCTAGAGAGACCCAGTACTTC CASSWSSRETQYF
TRBJ2-7 - TRBV23-1 TRBD1 TGCGCCAGCAGTCCCAGGGGGTACGAGCAGTACTTC CASSPRGYEQYF
TRBJ1-6 - TRBV13 - TGTGCCAGCAGCTCTGGTCCCGGTTCACCCCTCCACTTT CASSSGPGSPLHF
TRBJ2-7 - TRBV27 TRBD1 TGTGCCAGCAGGCCCTCGGGACAGGGCCACGAGCAGTACTTC CASRPSGQGHEQYF
TRBJ1-2 few TRBV11-2 - TGTGCCAGCAGCCCATTCACTAACTATGGCTACACCTTC CASSPFTNYGYTF
TRBJ2-2 - TRBV5-5 TRBD2 TGTGCCAGCAGCTCTAGCGGGGGGGCCGGGACCGGGGAGCTGTTTTTT CASSSSGGAGTGELFF
TRBJ1-4 once TRBV15 - TGTGCCACCAGCAGGGGGGGTACAACTAATGAAAAACTGTTTTTT CATSRGGTTNEKLFF
TRBJ2-7 - TRBV7-8 TRBD1 TGTGCCAGCAGCCCCCGGACAGGGAGTGCCTACGAGCAGTACTTC CASSPRTGSAYEQYF